This passage covers 21 T cell receptor beta chains from one sample sequenced in a study of identical twins. TCRdb re-called the 5' RACE reads with MiXCR, one entry per CDR3 protein. The sample has 690,000 or so distinct CDR3 sequences, roughly 6% seen once. Material for sequencing was naive T cells sorted from blood. All receptors derive from a man aged 18 to 30 in good health.

In this sample, this clonotype turned up a few times. The rearrangement uses TRBV27 and TRBJ2-7, with 8 bases aligning to TRBD1. Germline V CDR1 and CDR2: MNHEY, SMNVEV (reference sequence). This CDR3 is built from 16 residues. Trimming took 3 bases from V and 1 from J; bases not matched to a gene: 8. The CDR3 DNA reads as TGTGCCAGCAGTTTGCTCGCAGGACAGGGTTCCTACGAGCAGTACTTC. Translated: CASSLLAGQGSYEQYF.

This rearrangement joins TRBV19 to TRBJ2-1; 8 nucleotides align to TRBD1. J gave up 6 bases and V 3 bases, and 7 bases lay outside the gene matches. Germline loops: CDR1 LNHDA, CDR2 SQIVND (reference sequence). This CDR3 spans 15 amino acids. In DNA, the CDR3 is TGTGCCAGTAGTATCACAGGGGGTGGCTTCAATGAGCAGTTCTTC. Its translation: CASSITGGGFNEQFF.

The table lists this clonotype with a few counts. CDR3 in amino acids: CASSLTAGLTNEQFF. The DNA of the CDR3 is TGTGCCAGCAGTTTGACTGCAGGTTTGACGAATGAGCAGTTCTTC. The rearrangement joins TRBV27 to TRBJ2-1, with D unresolved. Per the germline V gene, CDR1 is MNHEY and CDR2 is SMNVEV (reference sequence). Trimming pared 3 bases from V and 7 bases from J, leaving 16 bases between. The CDR3 totals 15 residues.

This clonotype was recorded at least ten times. The V call is TRBV10-2, the J call TRBJ2-5, with 7 bases that match TRBD2. The germline V gene encodes CDR1 WSHSY and CDR2 SAAADI. The CDR3 totals 12 residues. V shed 8 bases, J shed 8 bases, and the junction held 8 bases outside the gene matches. Written as DNA, the CDR3 is TGCGCCAGCCAGGGAGGGAGTGAAACCCAGTACTTC. Its protein product is CASQGGSETQYF.

The table lists this clonotype with a few counts. The chain joins TRBV18 to TRBJ2-3; TRBD1 agrees at 7 bases. V lost 3 bases to trimming and J lost 4 bases; unmatched junction nucleotides: 4. The germline CDR1 and CDR2 sequences are KGHSH and LQKENI. This CDR3 comprises 14 residues. The chain's CDR3 is CASSPQTGADTQYF. As DNA, the CDR3 is TGTGCCAGCTCACCCCAAACAGGGGCAGATACGCAGTATTTT.

This clonotype was found many times. CDR3 loop: CSARRGGDSGQPQHF. As DNA, the CDR3 is TGCAGTGCTAGAAGGGGCGGGGACTCGGGTCAGCCCCAGCATTTT. This chain connects TRBV20-1 to TRBJ1-5; TRBD1 might be the D (5 bases). Trimming shortened V by 2 bases and J by 6 bases, and 17 bases separated the two germline ends. The CDR3 is made up of 15 amino acids. Germline V gene data show CDR1 as DFQATT and CDR2 as SNEGSKA (reference sequence).

There are a few counts of this clonotype. The chain couples TRBV28 to TRBJ1-3, with 9 bases that match TRBD1. This CDR3 contains 16 residues. V lost 6 bases to trimming and J lost 4 bases; unmatched junction nucleotides: 10. Germline V gene lookup returns CDR1 MDHEN and CDR2 SYDVKM. CDR3 region: CASSPGGQGFGNTIYF. DNA for the CDR3: TGTGCCAGCAGCCCGGGCGGACAGGGGTTCGGAAACACCATATATTTT. The full variable domain, rest sourced from reference TRBV28 and TRBJ1-3, is DVKVTQSSRYLVKRTGEKVFLECVQDMDHENMFWYRQDPGLGLRLIYFSYDVKMKEKGDIPEGYSVSREKKERFSLILESASTNQTSMYLCASSPGGQGFGNTIYFGEGSWLTVV.

This clonotype has ten or more counts. The chain links TRBV11-3 to TRBJ2-5, with a weak D call TRBD1 (7 bases). Trimming shortened V by 8 bases and J by 5 bases, and 21 bases separated the two germline ends. The CDR3 runs to 15 residues. Germline values: CDR1 SGHNT, CDR2 YENEEA. The CDR3 sequence: CASSTGRRGPETQYF. The DNA of the CDR3 is TGTGCCAGCTCGACAGGGAGGCGGGGCCCGGAGACCCAGTACTTC.

This clonotype showed up many times. This sequence joins TRBV3-1 and TRBJ1-2; the D gene is possibly TRBD1 (6 bases). V lost 3 bases, J lost 3 bases, and 11 bases lay in between. The CDR3 has 14 residues. Germline CDR1 reads LGHDT; CDR2 reads YNNKEL (reference sequence). The CDR3 reads CASSHLDRYYGYTF. DNA of the CDR3: TGTGCCAGCAGCCATCTCGACAGGTACTATGGCTACACCTTC.

This clonotype was seen only a few times. The chain is built from TRBV15 and TRBJ2-1, with 7 bases aligning to TRBD2. The germline V gene has CDR1 LNHNV and CDR2 YYDKDF (reference sequence). There are 15 residues in the CDR3. V gave up 1 base and J gave up 4 bases; unmatched junction bases: 4. CDR3 DNA sequence: TGTGCCACCAGCAGAGTTGGGGGGGAATACAATGAGCAGTTCTTC. Translation gives CATSRVGGEYNEQFF.

J is TRBJ1-4 and V is TRBV20-1, with TRBD1 as a possible D gene (6 bases). The V end was cut by 5 bases, the J end by 3 bases, with 10 bases between. The germline V gene encodes CDR1 DFQATT and CDR2 SNEGSKA (reference sequence). The length of the CDR3 is 13 residues. The CDR3 sequence: CSAGRGSNEKLFF. The CDR3 nucleotides read TGCAGTGCTGGTAGGGGGTCTAATGAAAAACTGTTTTTT.

In this sample, this clonotype turned up many times. This chain connects TRBV9 to TRBJ1-4; 7 nucleotides line up with TRBD1. V was clipped by 2 bases and J by 3 bases; unmatched bases: 7. CDR3 length: 16 amino acids. The germline V gene encodes CDR1 SGDLS and CDR2 YYNGEE. CDR3 sequence: CASSVGAGTANEKLFF. CDR3 in DNA: TGTGCCAGCAGCGTCGGAGCCGGGACAGCTAATGAAAAACTGTTTTTT. Complete variable domain (other parts from reference TRBV9 and TRBJ1-4): DSGVTQTPKHLITATGQRVTLRCSPRSGDLSVYWYQQSLDQGLQFLIQYYNGEERAKGNILERFSAQQFPDLHSELNLSSLELGDSALYFCASSVGAGTANEKLFFGSGTQLSVL.

This clonotype was recorded many times. This CDR3 reads CASSFLGTQETQYF. The DNA of the CDR3 is TGTGCCAGCAGCTTCTTGGGGACACAAGAGACCCAGTACTTC. The V and J genes are TRBV5-6 and TRBJ2-5; maybe TRBD1 (6 bases). The CDR3 is made up of 14 amino acids. Germline CDR1 SGHDT, CDR2 YYEEEE. With 2 bases removed from V and 2 bases from J, the gap between germline ends came to 10 bases. The whole variable domain, remainder taken from reference TRBV5-6 and TRBJ2-5, is DAGVTQSPTHLIKTRGQQVTLRCSPKSGHDTVSWYQQALGQGPQFIFQYYEEEERQRGNFPDRFSGHQFPNYSSELNVNALLLGDSALYLCASSFLGTQETQYFGPGTRLLVL.

In this sample, this clonotype turned up a few times. This chain uses TRBV7-9 with TRBJ2-5; D not resolved. The V gene's germline CDR1 is SEHNR and CDR2 FQNEAQ (reference sequence). V lost 3 bases, J lost 7 bases, and 12 bases lay in between. The CDR3 is made up of 13 amino acids. CDR3 in amino acids: CASSFAELTTQYF. DNA of the CDR3: TGTGCCAGCAGCTTCGCCGAACTAACGACCCAGTACTTC.

This clonotype was picked up many times. J is TRBJ2-1 and V is TRBV20-1; 10 bases match TRBD2. CDR1 is DFQATT, CDR2 SNEGSKA, per germline (reference sequence). Trimming cost V 6 bases and J 7 bases; bases outside gene matches: 9. CDR3 length: 14 residues. As DNA, the CDR3 is TGCAGTGCCAGCAGCGGGAGGGCCGATAATGAGCAGTTCTTC. Its protein product is CSASSGRADNEQFF.

This clonotype was seen ten or more times. The rearrangement joins TRBV7-8 to TRBJ2-3; D remains unclear. The V end lost 5 bases, the J end lost 1 base, and 10 bases lay between the germline ends. The CDR3 totals 14 residues. The germline V gene has CDR1 SGHVS and CDR2 FQNEAQ. CDR3 protein: CASSTQDRTDTQYF. In DNA form, the CDR3 reads TGTGCCAGCAGCACCCAAGACCGCACAGATACGCAGTATTTT.

This clonotype has more than one count but fewer than ten. This chain joins TRBV2 and TRBJ2-3; D is undetermined. CDR3 size: 15 residues. CDR1 is SNHLY and CDR2 is FYNNEI in the germline V gene. V shed 6 bases and J shed 0 bases, with 13 bases lying between them. The CDR3 coding sequence is TGTGCCAGCAGGAGCATGGGGTCTAGCACAGATACGCAGTATTTT. Amino acid sequence: CASRSMGSSTDTQYF.

This clonotype was observed at least ten times. This chain links TRBV9 with TRBJ1-3; no clear D. Trimming cost V 0 bases and J 2 bases, with 12 bases left between them. CDR3 length equals 16 residues. Germline V CDR1 and CDR2: SGDLS, YYNGEE. The CDR3 DNA follows: TGTGCCAGCAGCGTAGCTGGTGGGTCCGCTGGAAACACCATATATTTT. This codes for CASSVAGGSAGNTIYF.

The V gene is TRBV6-1, the J gene TRBJ2-5; a possible D gene is TRBD1 (5 bases). CDR1 and CDR2 from the germline V gene are MNHNS and SASEGT. V lost 7 bases to trimming and J lost 4 bases, with 16 bases between them. The CDR3 covers 14 residues. CDR3 region: CASTQDRRSETQYF. In DNA form, the CDR3 reads TGTGCCAGCACTCAAGACAGACGATCAGAGACCCAGTACTTC.

Points on this clonotype: This likely comes from a read error, as the CDR3 has no conserved phenylalanine or tryptophan at its end. The V and J genes are TRBV5-1 and TRBJ2-1; no firm D call. The CDR3 is made up of 16 amino acids. CDR1 and CDR2 from the germline V gene are SGHRS and YFSETQ. The germline V and J ends were trimmed by 4 bases and 0 bases, with 14 bases remaining between them. The CDR3 DNA sequence: TGCGCCAGCAGCACCTTCGACTCAAGCTCCTACAATGAGCAGTTCTGC. This translates into CASSTFDSSSYNEQFC.

This clonotype was observed at least ten times. CDR3 in DNA: TGCAGCGTTGAAAGACCGGCAGAGCAGTTCTTC. Its protein product is CSVERPAEQFF. The chain uses TRBV29-1 and TRBJ2-1; D is unclear. The CDR3 totals 11 residues. Germline CDR1 SQVTM, CDR2 ANQGSEA. V was cut by 2 bases and J by 10 bases, with 9 bases left in between.